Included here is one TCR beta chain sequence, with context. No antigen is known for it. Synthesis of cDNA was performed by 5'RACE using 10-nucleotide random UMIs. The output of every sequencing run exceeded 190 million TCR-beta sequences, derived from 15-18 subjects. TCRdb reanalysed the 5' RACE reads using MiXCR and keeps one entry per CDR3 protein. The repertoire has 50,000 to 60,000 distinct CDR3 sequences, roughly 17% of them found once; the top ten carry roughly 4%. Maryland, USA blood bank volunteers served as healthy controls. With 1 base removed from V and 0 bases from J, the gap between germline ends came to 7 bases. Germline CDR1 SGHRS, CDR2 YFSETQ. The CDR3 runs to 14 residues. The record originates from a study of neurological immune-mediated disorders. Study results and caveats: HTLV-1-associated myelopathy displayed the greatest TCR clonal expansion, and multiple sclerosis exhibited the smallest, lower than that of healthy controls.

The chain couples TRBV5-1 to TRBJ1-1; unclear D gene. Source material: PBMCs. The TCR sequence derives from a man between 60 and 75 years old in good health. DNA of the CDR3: TGCGCCAGCAGCTTGAACGCTATGAACACTGAAGCTTTCTTT. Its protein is CASSLNAMNTEAFF.